This record concerns one T cell receptor beta chain sequence. Its target is unknown. Germline-derived CDR1 and CDR2 are MNHNS and SASEGT. V was pared by 3 bases and J by 4 bases, with 6 bases between. The CDR3 extends over 13 amino acids. The entry originates in a study of cytomegalovirus exposure and HLA in healthy donors. Notes on the study in general: Per a prior analysis, the majority of TCR beta V segments were productive roughly 90% or roughly 30% of the time. Later on, analysis showed that most CMV-associated TCR beta chains appeared to be HLA-restricted. The study recorded 150 to 200 TCR beta chains that were cytomegalovirus-associated. Confirmation was obtained in vitro that a few CMV-associated chains are specific for CMV antigens.

The PCR employed 60 Vbeta primers together with 13 Jbeta primers. The repertoire was sequenced with immunoSEQ multiplex PCR; TCRdb's copy has only in-frame clones and lacks some. The table lists under 150,000 clones, around three quarters of them singletons. This clonotype was sampled from a woman in her fifties or sixties in good health and CMV-seronegative. Sequencing was carried out using PBMCs. This sequence joins TRBV6-1 and TRBJ1-4; weak D call: TRBD1 (6 bases). The CDR3 DNA follows: TGTGCCAGCAGTGACAGGGGTAATGAAAAACTGTTTTTT. Its translation is CASSDRGNEKLFF.